Shown below are 19 T cell receptor beta chains from a single sample sequenced in a study of cytomegalovirus exposure and HLA in healthy donors. Researchers ran the PCR with 60 Vbeta and 13 Jbeta primers. Some clones are missing from TCRdb's copy, which holds only in-frame ones; the method was immunoSEQ multiplex PCR. In the table there are roughly 160,000 clones, 80% to 90% of which are singletons. The material sequenced was PBMCs. The receptors come from a man in his fifties in good health and CMV-seropositive.

With regard to this clone: The same CDR3 also results from other DNA sequences found in this sample. The chain combines TRBV19 with TRBJ2-3, with TRBD1 matching 7 bases. The V segment lost 4 bases and the J segment 0 bases; nucleotides outside the gene matches: 1. There are 14 residues in the CDR3. From germline, CDR1 is LNHDA and CDR2 SQIVND (reference sequence). Written as DNA, the CDR3 is TGTGCCAGTAGTAAGGGGGCTAGCACAGATACGCAGTATTTT. It specifies CASSKGASTDTQYF.

Turning to this clone: A read error may account for a junction end that differs from germline. The chain recombines TRBV29-1 with TRBJ2-7; possibly TRBD2 for D (7 bases). Germline assignment: CDR1 SQVTM and CDR2 ANQGSEA. The CDR3 is made up of 16 amino acids. Written as DNA, the CDR3 is TGCAGCGCCGCATCTTTTAGGGGGGGAGAATCCTACGGGCAGTACTTC. This gives the protein CSAASFRGGESYGQYF.

The rearrangement links TRBV28 to TRBJ1-6, with a possible D match to TRBD1 (5 bases). The CDR3 is made up of 14 amino acids. Germline V gene data show CDR1 as MDHEN and CDR2 as SYDVKM. V was pared by 7 bases and J by 10 bases, with 17 bases between. This CDR3 reads CASNMGGGNSPLHF. The CDR3 DNA is TGTGCCAGCAACATGGGGGGGGGAAACTCACCCCTCCACTTT. Complete variable domain (other parts from reference TRBV28 and TRBJ1-6): DVKVTQSSRYLVKRTGEKVFLECVQDMDHENMFWYRQDPGLGLRLIYFSYDVKMKEKGDIPEGYSVSREKKERFSLILESASTNQTSMYLCASNMGGGNSPLHFGNGTRLTVT.

This clone was detected a few times. The V call is TRBV9, the J call TRBJ2-1, with TRBD2 matching 7 bases. The CDR3 runs 15 residues. V lost 3 bases to trimming and J lost 8 bases; unmatched junction nucleotides: 11. CDR1 SGDLS and CDR2 YYNGEE come from the germline V gene. CDR3: CASSEGGSTAYEQFF. The CDR3 DNA is TGTGCCAGCAGCGAGGGCGGGAGTACGGCCTATGAGCAGTTCTTC.

The rearrangement uses TRBV28 and TRBJ1-2; D gene unclear. V shed 5 bases and J shed 4 bases, with 8 bases lying between them. The CDR3 loop spans 12 amino acids. The germline V gene encodes CDR1 MDHEN and CDR2 SYDVKM. The CDR3 coding sequence is TGTGCCAGCAGTCTCTTATTCTATGGCTACACCTTC. It encodes CASSLLFYGYTF.

The chain uses TRBV19 and TRBJ2-7; D may be TRBD1 (6 bases). Germline assignment: CDR1 LNHDA and CDR2 SQIVND (reference sequence). The V and J ends lost 3 bases and 1 base respectively, with 10 bases between them. There are 14 residues in the CDR3. The CDR3: CASSISTGSYEQYF. The CDR3 DNA follows: TGTGCCAGTAGTATTTCGACAGGATCCTACGAGCAGTACTTC.

J is TRBJ1-6 and V is TRBV6-1; perhaps TRBD1 as D (6 bases). V was shortened by 3 bases and J by 8 bases, with 17 bases between the two germline ends. CDR1 and CDR2 (germline): MNHNS, SASEGT. This CDR3 is 16 amino acids long. DNA for the CDR3: TGTGCCAGCAGTGACGGACAGACAGGATCCGATTCACCCCTCCACTTT. Protein product: CASSDGQTGSDSPLHF.

For this clone: At one end, the junction sequence differs from germline, possibly due to a read error. The rearrangement joins TRBV10-3 to TRBJ2-4; 8 bases fit TRBD2. The germline CDR1 and CDR2 sequences are ENHRY and SYGVKD. The CDR3 spans 12 residues. CDR3 bases: TGTGCCGCCGGGGGGGCAAAAAACAGTCAGTACTTC. It codes for CAAGGAKNSQYF.

The chain uses TRBV19 and TRBJ2-3; 10 bases are a match to TRBD2. V was pared by 5 bases and J by 2 bases, with 7 bases of the junction left unmatched. This CDR3 region has 16 residues. CDR1 and CDR2 from the germline V gene are LNHDA and SQIVND (reference sequence). For the CDR3, the DNA is TGTGCCAGTAGTTCAGCGCTAGCGGGGGACACAGATACGCAGTATTTT. Amino acids: CASSSALAGDTDTQYF.

This clone has only one observation. The chain combines TRBV9 with TRBJ2-1; D gene uncertain. The V end lost 4 bases, the J end lost 2 bases, and 16 bases lay between the germline ends. Germline assignment: CDR1 SGDLS and CDR2 YYNGEE. The CDR3 runs 16 residues. CDR3 in DNA: TGTGCCAGCAGCTATATCAGTTCTCCCGCCTACAATGAGCAGTTCTTC. The encoded protein is CASSYISSPAYNEQFF. Complete variable domain (other parts from reference TRBV9 and TRBJ2-1): DSGVTQTPKHLITATGQRVTLRCSPRSGDLSVYWYQQSLDQGLQFLIQYYNGEERAKGNILERFSAQQFPDLHSELNLSSLELGDSALYFCASSYISSPAYNEQFFGPGTRLTVL.

CDR3 protein: CSAAPGYGYTF. The CDR3 DNA follows: TGCAGTGCTGCCCCAGGGTATGGCTACACCTTC. The chain joins TRBV20-1 to TRBJ1-2, with D perhaps matching TRBD1 (5 bases). The CDR3 totals 11 residues. The ends were cut back, 5 bases at V and 5 bases at J, with 9 bases in the middle. CDR1 is DFQATT and CDR2 is SNEGSKA in the germline V gene (reference sequence).

This chain joins TRBV19 and TRBJ2-5, with a possible D match to TRBD1 (6 bases). From germline, CDR1 is LNHDA and CDR2 SQIVND (reference sequence). The V end was cut by 7 bases, the J end by 5 bases, with 17 bases between. The CDR3 is made up of 14 amino acids. This CDR3 is CASKRAGAPETQYF. The CDR3 DNA sequence: TGTGCCAGTAAACGGGCAGGGGCCCCCGAGACCCAGTACTTC.

The V and J genes are TRBV6-5 and TRBJ1-2; tentatively, D is TRBD1 (5 bases). Trimming left V 0 bases short and J 4 bases short, with 12 bases between. Germline CDR1 MNHEY, CDR2 SVGAGI. CDR3 length: 15 residues. The CDR3 reads CASSYSTGGFYGYTF. The CDR3 DNA is TGTGCCAGCAGTTACTCGACGGGGGGGTTCTATGGCTACACCTTC.

The chain recombines TRBV28 with TRBJ1-2; the D gene is possibly TRBD1 (6 bases). Trimming shortened V by 7 bases and J by 8 bases, and 14 bases separated the two germline ends. Germline CDR1 is MDHEN and CDR2 is SYDVKM. This CDR3 contains 12 residues. For the CDR3, the DNA is TGTGCCAGCACCATGGGGGGGCTCGGCTACACCTTC. As protein: CASTMGGLGYTF.

V and J are TRBV11-1 and TRBJ1-1, with no clear D. Germline loops: CDR1 SGHAT, CDR2 FQDESV (reference sequence). V was cut by 1 base and J by 4 bases, with 10 bases left in between. The CDR3 length is 14 residues. The CDR3 spells CASSLVVFGTEAFF. CDR3 sequence (DNA): TGTGCCAGCAGCTTAGTGGTTTTCGGCACTGAAGCTTTCTTT.

V usage is TRBV9 and J usage is TRBJ2-7; 12 bases fit TRBD2. In germline, CDR1 is SGDLS, CDR2 YYNGEE. The CDR3 consists of 15 residues. J lost 5 bases, V lost 4 bases, and 7 bases had no gene match. DNA of the CDR3: TGTGCCAGCAGCCAGACTAGCGGGAGAGGCGACGAGCAGTACTTC. Protein: CASSQTSGRGDEQYF.

This rearrangement joins TRBV28 to TRBJ2-7, with D possibly matching TRBD1 (6 bases). CDR3 length: 13 residues. Germline lookup yields CDR1 MDHEN and CDR2 SYDVKM. Trimming removed 6 bases from V and 6 bases from J, with 15 bases in between. CDR3 DNA sequence: TGTGCCAGCAGGCCGGACAGCGGCACCGAGCAGTACTTC. Translated: CASRPDSGTEQYF.

The V gene is TRBV5-1, the J gene TRBJ2-1; the match to TRBD2 covers 11 bases. V lost 2 bases and J lost 7; bases outside the gene matches: 20. Per germline, CDR1 SGHRS and CDR2 YFSETQ. The CDR3 is made up of 20 amino acids. CDR3 nucleotide sequence: TGCGCCAGCAGCTTAACTCCCTTCACTAGCGGGAGAGGGTGGGGGAATGAGCAGTTCTTC. Translated, it gives CASSLTPFTSGRGWGNEQFF.

The chain joins TRBV29-1 to TRBJ1-1, with unresolved D. Looked up from germline, CDR1 is SQVTM and CDR2 is ANQGSEA. The CDR3 covers 12 residues. Deletions cut 7 bases from V and 4 bases from J, with 13 bases between. The CDR3 protein is CSARSAVTEAFF. The CDR3 DNA reads TGCAGCGCCAGGTCGGCAGTCACTGAAGCTTTCTTT.